The clone carrying this T cell receptor beta chain came up once. What it recognizes is unknown. Its ends do not fully match the called genes, so a read error is possible. The sample is drawn from a study of early T cells in non-severe SARS-CoV-2 infection. Turning to the study itself: Unsorted whole-blood RNA was sequenced in bulk, leaving chains unpaired. The study's findings and limits: A preference for anti-spike CD8 responses marked VDJdb matching, which missed private and CD4 specificities.

Tagging with unique molecular identifiers was applied to individual cDNA molecules. Using its own MiXCR run on the 5' RACE reads, TCRdb lists one record per CDR3 protein. This sample yields roughly 64,000 distinct CDR3 sequences, of which roughly 9% are seen a single time; roughly 13% belongs to the top ten. Germline V lookup: CDR1 SGHAT, CDR2 FQNNGV. This CDR3 region has 15 residues. The clonotype originates from an adult who was a healthcare worker with PCR-confirmed SARS-CoV-2 infection or an uninfected control (not recorded which). The sequencing here drew on whole blood, taken at baseline. The V call is TRBV11-2, the J call TRBJ2-7; TRBD2 matches at 9 bases. DNA of the CDR3: TGTGCCAGCAGCGTAGATAGCGGGAGCGATTACGAGCAGTACTTC. Amino acids: CASSVDSGSDYEQYF.